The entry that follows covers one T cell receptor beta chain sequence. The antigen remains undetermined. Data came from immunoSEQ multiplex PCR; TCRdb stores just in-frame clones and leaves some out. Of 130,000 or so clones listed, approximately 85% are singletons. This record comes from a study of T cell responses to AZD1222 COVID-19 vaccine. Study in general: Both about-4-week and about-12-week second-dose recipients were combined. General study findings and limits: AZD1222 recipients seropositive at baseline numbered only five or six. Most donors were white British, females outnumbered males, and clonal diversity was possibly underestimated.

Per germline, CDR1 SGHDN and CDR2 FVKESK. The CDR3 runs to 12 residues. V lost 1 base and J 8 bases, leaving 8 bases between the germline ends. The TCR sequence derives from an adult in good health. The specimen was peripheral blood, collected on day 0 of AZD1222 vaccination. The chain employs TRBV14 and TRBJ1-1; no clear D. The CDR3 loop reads CASSQVSREAFF. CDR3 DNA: TGTGCCAGCAGCCAAGTGAGCAGGGAAGCTTTCTTT.